Detailed here is one T cell receptor beta chain. Its matching antigen is unknown. This entry comes from a study of cytomegalovirus exposure and HLA in healthy donors. The study, taken as a whole, reports: 87-base-pair reads could not separate some V segments, including TRBV6-2 and TRBV6-3. Associated with cytomegalovirus, according to the listing, were 164 TCR beta chains. In a later analysis, TCR beta V- and J-gene trimming showed a link to a missense DCLRE1C variant.

The germline V gene has CDR1 LNHDA and CDR2 SQIVND (reference sequence). The CDR3 covers 15 residues. V was pared by 3 bases and J by 0 bases, with 11 bases between. It was with 60 Vbeta and 13 Jbeta primers that the PCR ran. Libraries were prepared by immunoSEQ multiplex PCR; TCRdb keeps only in-frame clonotypes and omits some of them. The sample records over 90,000 clones, around 60% being singletons. The V call is TRBV19, the J call TRBJ2-5, with D tentatively TRBD1 (5 bases). Sequenced input: PBMCs. This TCR came from a woman between 50 and 59 years old in good health and CMV-seronegative. In DNA, the CDR3 is TGTGCCAGTAGTATGCAGGGCTGGGACCAAGAGACCCAGTACTTC. Residues: CASSMQGWDQETQYF.